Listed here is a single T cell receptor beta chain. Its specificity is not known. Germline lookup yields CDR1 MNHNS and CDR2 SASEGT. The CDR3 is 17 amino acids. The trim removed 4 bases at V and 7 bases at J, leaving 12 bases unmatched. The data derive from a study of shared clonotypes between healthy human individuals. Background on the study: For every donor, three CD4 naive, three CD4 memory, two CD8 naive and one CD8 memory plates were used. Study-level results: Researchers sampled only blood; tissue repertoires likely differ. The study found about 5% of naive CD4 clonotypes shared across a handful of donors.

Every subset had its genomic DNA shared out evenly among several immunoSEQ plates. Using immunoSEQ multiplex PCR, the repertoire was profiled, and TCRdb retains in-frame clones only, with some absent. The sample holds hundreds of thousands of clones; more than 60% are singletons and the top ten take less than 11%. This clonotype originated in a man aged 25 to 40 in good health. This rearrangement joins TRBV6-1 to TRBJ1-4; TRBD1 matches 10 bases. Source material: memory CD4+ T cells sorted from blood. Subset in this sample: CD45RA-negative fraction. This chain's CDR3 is CASSAGQGIIESEKLFF. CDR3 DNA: TGTGCCAGCAGTGCGGGACAGGGGATAATAGAAAGTGAAAAACTGTTTTTT.